Below, 23 T cell receptor beta chains from the same sample are listed, as sequenced in a study of somatic mutations in cytotoxic T cells in rheumatoid arthritis. Profiling relied on immunoSEQ multiplex PCR, and the TCRdb table lists in-frame clones only, not all of them. The sample shows 25,000 to 30,000 clones, about 80% of them seen only once. Sequenced sample: CD8+ T cells sorted from blood. The receptors originated from a man between 50 and 59 years old in good health.

The rearrangement joins TRBV9 to TRBJ1-1; the D is unclear. V lost 2 bases and J lost 6, with 11 bases in between. Germline loops: CDR1 SGDLS, CDR2 YYNGEE. This CDR3 region has 13 residues. Here the CDR3 DNA reads TGTGCCAGCAGCGTTCTGAAGGGCCCTGAAGCTTTCTTT. The encoded protein is CASSVLKGPEAFF. Based on the CDR3 plus reference TRBV9 and TRBJ1-1, the full variable domain is DSGVTQTPKHLITATGQRVTLRCSPRSGDLSVYWYQQSLDQGLQFLIQYYNGEERAKGNILERFSAQQFPDLHSELNLSSLELGDSALYFCASSVLKGPEAFFGQGTRLTVV.

In DNA form, the CDR3 reads TGTGCCAGCAGCGACCCGAGTGGGAATGAGCAGTTCTTC. Translation: CASSDPSGNEQFF. The chain combines TRBV7-9 with TRBJ2-1; D remains unclear. This CDR3 region has 13 residues. The V end lost 5 bases, the J end lost 7 bases, and 12 bases lay between the germline ends. From germline, CDR1 is SEHNR and CDR2 FQNEAQ (reference sequence). Looking up the rest from reference TRBV7-9 and TRBJ2-1 gives the full variable domain: DTGVSQNPRHKITKRGQNVTFRCDPISEHNRLYWYRQTLGQGPEFLTYFQNEAQLEKSRLLSDRFSAERPKGSFSTLEIQRTEQGDSAMYLCASSDPSGNEQFFGPGTRLTVL.

V gene TRBV4-2 combines with J gene TRBJ1-5, with D hard to call. Germline loops: CDR1 LGHNA, CDR2 YNFKEQ. V was trimmed by 0 bases and J by 7 bases, leaving 13 bases between them. This CDR3 spans 15 amino acids. This chain's CDR3 is CASSQDEGAGQPQHF. The CDR3 region has the DNA TGTGCCAGCAGCCAAGATGAGGGCGCCGGGCAGCCCCAGCATTTT.

Concerning this clone: Other DNA sequences in the same sample also yield this CDR3. V and J are TRBV7-6 and TRBJ2-6, with D perhaps TRBD2 (5 bases). Germline V gives CDR1 SGHVS, CDR2 FNYEAQ. V was pared by 2 bases and J by 4 bases, with 9 bases between. The CDR3 extends over 15 amino acids. The CDR3: CASSLRGLGANVLTF. The CDR3, as DNA: TGTGCCAGCAGCTTAAGAGGGCTCGGGGCCAACGTCCTGACTTTC.

The V gene is TRBV13, the J gene TRBJ2-4, with a possible D match to TRBD2 (6 bases). Germline values: CDR1 PRHDT, CDR2 FYEKMQ (reference sequence). Trimming stripped 3 bases from V and 7 bases from J, with 13 bases between. The CDR3 is 14 residues long. In DNA form, the CDR3 reads TGTGCCAGCAGCTTGCGGGGACCCTTGAACATTCAGTACTTC. This codes for CASSLRGPLNIQYF.

The chain recombines TRBV10-2 with TRBJ2-3; no reliable D call. This CDR3 region has 15 residues. Trimming took off 7 bases at V and 0 bases at J, with 14 bases between the two ends. Germline V CDR1 and CDR2: WSHSY, SAAADI. DNA for the CDR3: TGCGCCAGCATCGGGCCGAAGGGAAGCACAGATACGCAGTATTTT. This sequence encodes CASIGPKGSTDTQYF.

J is TRBJ2-7 and V is TRBV27; 12 bases are a match to TRBD2. The CDR3 is made up of 16 amino acids. In germline, CDR1 is MNHEY, CDR2 SMNVEV (reference sequence). J lost 4 bases, V lost 6 bases, and 10 bases had no gene match. CDR3 DNA sequence: TGTGCCAGCAGCGATTTACTAGCGGGAGGTTCGTACGAGCAGTACTTC. Translated: CASSDLLAGGSYEQYF.

The chain combines TRBV9 with TRBJ1-1, with a tentative D call TRBD1 (6 bases). The CDR3 totals 11 residues. V dropped 5 bases and J dropped 11 bases, with 13 bases sitting between them. The germline V gene encodes CDR1 SGDLS and CDR2 YYNGEE. The CDR3 nucleotides are TGTGCCAGCAGAGAAACAGGGAGGGCTTTCTTT. Translation gives CASRETGRAFF.

V gene TRBV9 combines with J gene TRBJ1-1; D perhaps matches TRBD1 (5 bases). The CDR3 extends over 17 amino acids. Germline values: CDR1 SGDLS, CDR2 YYNGEE. V was clipped by 2 bases and J by 3 bases, with 20 bases between them. CDR3 loop: CASSVWDPGKYDTEAFF. The CDR3 region has the DNA TGTGCCAGCAGCGTGTGGGACCCAGGGAAATATGACACTGAAGCTTTCTTT.

The chain couples TRBV23-1 to TRBJ2-7; D might be TRBD1 or TRBD2, each matching 7 bases. TRBV23-1 is marked as an open reading frame, function uncertain. This CDR3 comprises 15 residues. Trimming shortened V by 4 bases and J by 4 bases, and 17 bases separated the two germline ends. The CDR3 DNA follows: TGCGCCAGCAGTCGTGGGGAGGGGGCAGGTTACGAGCAGTACTTC. Translating it yields CASSRGEGAGYEQYF.

The chain employs TRBV27 and TRBJ2-7; D is unresolved. The V end was cut by 0 bases, the J end by 4 bases, with 16 bases between. The CDR3 runs to 16 residues. Germline V gene lookup returns CDR1 MNHEY and CDR2 SMNVEV (reference sequence). DNA for the CDR3: TGTGCCAGCAGTTTATCGTCGGGCGATACTACGTACGAGCAGTACTTC. Its translation is CASSLSSGDTTYEQYF.

This chain joins TRBV21-1 and TRBJ1-1. TRBV21-1 is a listed pseudogene. This CDR3 has 14 residues. Here the CDR3 reads CASTRGGAYTEAFF. CDR3 coding DNA: TGTGCCAGCACCCGGGGGGGCGCCTACACTGAAGCTTTCTTT.

The chain uses TRBV27 and TRBJ2-5; D not certain. Germline values: CDR1 MNHEY, CDR2 SMNVEV (reference sequence). The V end lost 5 bases, the J end lost 5 bases, and 12 bases lay between the germline ends. The CDR3 runs 13 residues. The CDR3 loop reads CASSPALGETQYF. The CDR3 DNA sequence: TGTGCCAGCAGTCCCGCCCTCGGGGAGACCCAGTACTTC.

V is TRBV19 and J is TRBJ2-7, with 8 bases lining up with TRBD2. The germline gives CDR1 LNHDA, CDR2 SQIVND (reference sequence). V dropped 3 bases and J dropped 2; count of bases not matched to a gene: 0. The CDR3 has 13 amino acids. The CDR3 DNA reads TGTGCCAGTAGTATGGGACTAGCCTACGAGCAGTACTTC. Its protein is CASSMGLAYEQYF. The entire variable domain, with the rest obtained from reference TRBV19 and TRBJ2-7, is as follows: DGGITQSPKYLFRKEGQNVTLSCEQNLNHDAMYWYRQDPGQGLRLIYYSQIVNDFQKGDIAEGYSVSREKKESFPLTVTSAQKNPTAFYLCASSMGLAYEQYFGPGTRLTVT.

The genes are TRBV30 and TRBJ1-2, with D unclear. This CDR3 has 12 amino acids. Germline CDR1 and CDR2: GTSNPN and SVGIG (reference sequence). With 0 bases removed from V and 4 bases from J, the gap between germline ends came to 6 bases. For the CDR3, the DNA is TGTGCCTGGAGTGTAACAGCCTATGGCTACACCTTC. It yields the protein CAWSVTAYGYTF. The full variable domain, its missing parts supplied by reference TRBV30 and TRBJ1-2, is SQTIHQWPATLVQPVGSPLSLECTVEGTSNPNLYWYRQAAGRGLQLLFYSVGIGQISSEVPQNLSASRPQDRQFILSSKKLLLSDSGFYLCAWSVTAYGYTFGSGTRLTVV.

CDR3 amino acids: CASSQDWGGGGGYEQYF. The CDR3 nucleotides are TGCGCCAGCAGCCAAGATTGGGGTGGTGGAGGGGGATACGAGCAGTACTTC. This chain uses TRBV4-1 with TRBJ2-7; D is tentatively TRBD1 or TRBD2 (6 bases each). The V and J ends lost 0 bases and 4 bases respectively, with 19 bases between them. CDR1 is MGHRA and CDR2 is YSYEKL in the germline V gene. The CDR3 is 17 amino acids.

This clone was counted a few times. The chain recombines TRBV27 with TRBJ1-1; D call uncertain. CDR1 and CDR2 (germline): MNHEY, SMNVEV (reference sequence). Trimming shortened V by 0 bases and J by 0 bases, and 2 bases separated the two germline ends. This CDR3 comprises 13 residues. The CDR3 sequence: CASSLSVNTEAFF. In DNA form, the CDR3 reads TGTGCCAGCAGTTTATCGGTGAACACTGAAGCTTTCTTT.

The V gene is TRBV11-3, the J gene TRBJ1-1, with TRBD1 as a possible D gene (6 bases). Per the germline V gene, CDR1 is SGHNT and CDR2 is YENEEA. V was shortened by 5 bases and J by 7 bases, with 23 bases between the two germline ends. CDR3 size: 16 residues. As DNA, the CDR3 is TGTGCCAGCAGCCCCACAGGGACCCTGGGGTATGATGAAGCTTTCTTT. Encoded protein: CASSPTGTLGYDEAFF.

CDR3 sequence: CASSVTGVEQYF. CDR3 DNA: TGCGCCAGCAGCGTGACAGGGGTCGAGCAGTACTTC. The chain is built from TRBV5-1 and TRBJ2-7; 8 nucleotides align to TRBD1. Germline-derived CDR1 and CDR2 are SGHRS and YFSETQ. V was clipped by 4 bases and J by 6 bases; unmatched bases: 3. The CDR3 covers 12 residues.

The rearrangement links TRBV5-1 to TRBJ1-4; D possibly corresponds to TRBD1 (5 bases). The V end lost 4 bases, the J end lost 6 bases, and 16 bases lay between the germline ends. The CDR3 is 15 residues long. Per the germline V gene, CDR1 is SGHRS and CDR2 is YFSETQ. The chain's CDR3 is CASSRGAGSDEKLFF. DNA of the CDR3: TGCGCCAGCAGCCGCGGGGCAGGGAGCGATGAAAAACTGTTTTTT.

This chain links TRBV5-4 with TRBJ2-1; 10 nucleotides align to TRBD2. The junction had 5 bases not matched to a gene; V was cut back by 0 bases and J by 8 bases. This CDR3 comprises 15 residues. Germline loops: CDR1 SGHNT, CDR2 YYREEE (reference sequence). The CDR3 coding sequence is TGTGCCAGCAGCTTGGGTGCTAGCGGGAGTGATGAGCAGTTCTTC. Protein sequence: CASSLGASGSDEQFF.

The chain recombines TRBV7-9 with TRBJ2-2, with no clear D. The CDR3 contains 15 residues. Germline CDR1 reads SEHNR; CDR2 reads FQNEAQ (reference sequence). Between the trimmed V and J ends, which lost 2 bases and 6 bases, there was a span of 13 bases. CDR3 DNA sequence: TGTGCCAGCAGCTTACTCGCTACGGCCGCCGGGGAGCTGTTTTTT. This encodes CASSLLATAAGELFF.

The chain joins TRBV11-2 to TRBJ2-5; 10 positions agree with TRBD1. CDR3 length: 16 amino acids. The V and J ends lost 1 base and 4 bases, in that order; junction bases with no gene match: 6. The germline gives CDR1 SGHAT, CDR2 FQNNGV. The CDR3 coding sequence is TGTGCCAGCAGCTTAGGGTGGACAGGGGGGACAGAGACCCAGTACTTC. It is translated as CASSLGWTGGTETQYF.